This entry features one T cell receptor beta chain sequence. The antigen is not known. This entry belongs to a study of healthy donors' naive CD4 and CD8 T cells. The overall study: All functional IMGT TCR alpha variants were covered by new primers. Findings and caveats of the study: The study did not address homeostatic proliferation effects in naive T cells. Negatively charged CDR3s marked CD8+ lineage; positively charged CDR3s marked CD4+ lineage.

The CDR3 sequence is 17 residues long. J was trimmed by 4 bases and V by 1 base; bases with no gene match: 10. Germline CDR1 reads SQVTM; CDR2 reads ANQGSEA. Each TCR library used approximately 500 ng of total RNA and a linear amplification protocol. TCRdb ran MiXCR on the reads and lists one entry per CDR3 protein. The table records roughly 200,000 distinct CDR3 sequences, about 76% of them present only once. The origin of this receptor is a pool of human donors in good health; the sample pools cells from several healthy donors. The J gene is TRBJ2-1, the V gene TRBV29-1; 10 nucleotides agree with TRBD2. The sample consisted of naive CD4+ and CD8+ T cells sorted from blood, pooled from several donors. The CDR3 nucleotides read TGCAGCGTTGAAGGTCCTAGCGGGAGAGTAACATACAATGAGCAGTTCTTC. Encoded protein: CSVEGPSGRVTYNEQFF.